One sample yielded the 23 T cell receptor beta chains listed below, sequenced in a study of T cell changes during pregnancy in multiple sclerosis. Produced via immunoSEQ multiplex PCR; TCRdb's table is partial and in-frame only. This table holds about 65,000 clones, roughly 92% found once. Here the sequenced sample was CD8+ T cells from peripheral blood mononuclear cells, taken in the third trimester of pregnancy. These receptors all come from a female donor in good health, enrolled as a control in a pregnancy study.

This sequence joins TRBV15 and TRBJ1-3, with a possible D match to TRBD1 (6 bases). V dropped 4 bases and J dropped 0 bases, with 13 bases sitting between them. CDR1 LNHNV and CDR2 YYDKDF come from the germline V gene (reference sequence). The CDR3 covers 16 residues. CDR3 nucleotides: TGTGCCACCAGCAAGACAGGACCGAGCTCTGGAAACACCATATATTTT. This codes for CATSKTGPSSGNTIYF.

The chain uses TRBV9 and TRBJ1-1, with 8 nucleotides matching TRBD1. CDR3 length: 13 residues. Per the germline V gene, CDR1 is SGDLS and CDR2 is YYNGEE. Losses at the gene ends were 7 bases for V and 1 base for J; bases not matched to a gene: 3. The CDR3 DNA is TGTGCCAGCCGAGGGACAGGGAACACTGAAGCTTTCTTT. Residues: CASRGTGNTEAFF.

This chain connects TRBV9 to TRBJ2-1, with D possibly TRBD2 on 6 matching bases. This CDR3 is built from 13 residues. The germline gives CDR1 SGDLS, CDR2 YYNGEE. Deletions cut 2 bases from V and 8 bases from J, with 11 bases between. This CDR3 is CASSVRGEDEQFF. The DNA for the CDR3 is TGTGCCAGCAGCGTGAGAGGGGAGGATGAGCAGTTCTTC.

The rearrangement uses TRBV4-3 and TRBJ2-1; TRBD1 matches at 10 bases. Germline CDR1 and CDR2: LGHNA and YSLEER. V gave up 1 base and J gave up 9 bases; unmatched junction bases: 6. CDR3 length equals 15 residues. The CDR3 reads CASSQGGTGVFEQFF. DNA for the CDR3: TGCGCCAGCAGCCAAGGAGGGACAGGGGTGTTTGAGCAGTTCTTC.

V is TRBV11-2 and J is TRBJ2-7, with D maybe TRBD2 (5 bases). V was cut by 4 bases and J by 4 bases, with 23 bases left in between. Germline assignment: CDR1 SGHAT and CDR2 FQNNGV. The CDR3 runs 17 residues. The CDR3 sequence: CASSSYSGRGSSYEQYF. The CDR3 bases are TGTGCCAGCAGCTCGTACTCGGGGAGAGGAAGTAGTTACGAGCAGTACTTC.

This chain links TRBV29-1 with TRBJ2-2, with no clear D. The V and J ends lost 7 bases and 1 base respectively, with 4 bases between them. The CDR3 is 11 amino acids. CDR1 is SQVTM and CDR2 is ANQGSEA in the germline V gene. The CDR3 DNA reads TGCAGCGCGGTGAACACCGGGGAGCTGTTTTTT. Translation gives CSAVNTGELFF.

The chain employs TRBV28 and TRBJ1-1; 7 positions agree with TRBD1. Germline loops: CDR1 MDHEN, CDR2 SYDVKM. The CDR3 sequence is 15 residues long. The V gene end was trimmed by 6 bases and the J gene end by 0 bases; junction bases not matched to a gene: 7. The CDR3, as DNA: TGTGCCAGCAGCCAAGTCGGGACAGTGAACACTGAAGCTTTCTTT. Encoded protein: CASSQVGTVNTEAFF.

This chain connects TRBV2 to TRBJ2-4; 11 nucleotides line up with TRBD1. After removal of 7 bases from V and 2 bases from J, the junction contained 4 bases not matched to a gene. The V gene's germline CDR1 is SNHLY and CDR2 FYNNEI. This CDR3 comprises 15 residues. In DNA, the CDR3 is TGTGCCAGCACGGGACAGGGGGAAACCAAAAACATTCAGTACTTC. Its translation is CASTGQGETKNIQYF.

The chain recombines TRBV7-9 with TRBJ1-1; possibly TRBD1 for D (5 bases). The CDR3 is made up of 14 amino acids. CDR1 is SEHNR, CDR2 FQNEAQ, per germline (reference sequence). V shed 5 bases and J shed 6 bases, with 16 bases lying between them. CDR3 loop: CASSQSTGVAEAFF. The CDR3 nucleotides are TGTGCCAGCAGCCAATCTACAGGAGTCGCTGAAGCTTTCTTT.

The CDR3 region is CASSVGASPYEQYF. The CDR3 region has the DNA TGTGCCAGCAGCGTAGGGGCCAGCCCCTACGAGCAGTACTTC. This rearrangement joins TRBV9 to TRBJ2-7, with D uncertain. V was clipped by 0 bases and J by 2 bases, with 9 bases between them. CDR3 size: 14 residues. Germline lookup yields CDR1 SGDLS and CDR2 YYNGEE.

CDR3 region: CASSKQGDRDRDYSNQPQHF. The DNA for the CDR3 is TGTGCCAGCAGCAAACAAGGGGACCGGGACAGGGATTATAGCAATCAGCCCCAGCATTTT. V usage is TRBV21-1 and J usage is TRBJ1-5; the DNA was not used to check the table's D call, TRBD1. TRBV21-1 is given as a pseudogene. This CDR3 has 20 residues.

The chain employs TRBV19 and TRBJ2-7, with TRBD1 identical over 8 bases. The CDR3 contains 14 residues. CDR1 and CDR2 (germline): LNHDA, SQIVND (reference sequence). The J segment lost 4 bases and the V segment lost 6 bases, leaving 8 bases of the junction unmatched. The DNA for the CDR3 is TGTGCCAGTAGCTCATGGACAGGGACATACGAGCAGTACTTC. This translates into CASSSWTGTYEQYF.

The J gene is TRBJ1-5, the V gene TRBV4-1; D not certain. Germline V gives CDR1 MGHRA, CDR2 YSYEKL. The CDR3 sequence is 13 residues long. V dropped 2 bases and J dropped 4 bases, with 6 bases sitting between them. The CDR3 loop is CASSQLVNQPQHF. The DNA for the CDR3 is TGCGCCAGCAGCCAACTAGTTAATCAGCCCCAGCATTTT.

This sequence joins TRBV7-6 and TRBJ2-7; weak D call: TRBD1 (5 bases). V was shortened by 2 bases and J by 5 bases, with 16 bases between the two germline ends. CDR3 length: 15 amino acids. Germline CDR1 is SGHVS and CDR2 is FNYEAQ. CDR3 protein: CASSLQSGRVHEQYF. CDR3 nucleotides: TGTGCCAGCAGCTTACAATCCGGCAGGGTACACGAGCAGTACTTC.

V gene TRBV7-9 combines with J gene TRBJ2-7; the D gene is possibly TRBD2 (6 bases). This CDR3 spans 15 amino acids. In germline, CDR1 is SEHNR, CDR2 FQNEAQ (reference sequence). Trimming stripped 5 bases from V and 4 bases from J, with 18 bases between. As DNA, the CDR3 is TGTGCCAGCAGCCCCCATGTCGGGGGATTATACGAGCAGTACTTC. Amino acid sequence: CASSPHVGGLYEQYF.

This chain joins TRBV11-2 and TRBJ2-5, with D possibly matching TRBD2 (6 bases). Germline CDR1 and CDR2: SGHAT and FQNNGV. V lost 2 bases to trimming and J lost 2 bases, with 12 bases between them. CDR3 size: 15 residues. This CDR3 reads CASSLWASEQETQYF. The CDR3 nucleotides are TGTGCCAGCAGCTTATGGGCTAGCGAGCAAGAGACCCAGTACTTC.

V is TRBV6-5 and J is TRBJ2-7; no firm D call. Between the trimmed V and J ends, which lost 0 bases and 0 bases, there was a span of 9 bases. The CDR3 covers 15 residues. Germline V gene data show CDR1 as MNHEY and CDR2 as SVGAGI. The CDR3 loop reads CASSYSLTPSYEQYF. In DNA form, the CDR3 reads TGTGCCAGCAGTTACTCCCTGACACCCTCCTACGAGCAGTACTTC.

V and J are TRBV9 and TRBJ1-1; D not certain. Germline CDR1 SGDLS, CDR2 YYNGEE. The CDR3 consists of 15 residues. V was clipped by 0 bases and J by 4 bases, with 13 bases between them. The CDR3 reads CASSVGSGAGTEAFF. DNA of the CDR3: TGTGCCAGCAGCGTAGGTTCAGGCGCAGGCACTGAAGCTTTCTTT.

The V gene is TRBV13, the J gene TRBJ1-2; weak D call: TRBD1 (6 bases). Germline V gene data show CDR1 as PRHDT and CDR2 as FYEKMQ (reference sequence). The V gene lost 2 bases and the J gene lost 2 bases, with 6 bases spanning the gap. The CDR3 is made up of 13 amino acids. The CDR3 DNA follows: TGTGCCAGCAGCTTAAGGGGGAACTATGGCTACACCTTC. Residues: CASSLRGNYGYTF.

The chain joins TRBV6-6 to TRBJ2-7; D perhaps matches TRBD2 (5 bases). The CDR3 extends over 14 amino acids. Germline CDR1 reads MNHNY; CDR2 reads SVGAGI (reference sequence). Trimming shortened V by 5 bases and J by 2 bases, and 13 bases separated the two germline ends. This chain's CDR3 is CASSAGRPTYEQYF. For the CDR3, the DNA is TGTGCCAGCAGTGCGGGCCGCCCGACCTACGAGCAGTACTTC.

This sequence joins TRBV10-3 and TRBJ2-7; 10 bases are shared with TRBD1. Germline assignment: CDR1 ENHRY and CDR2 SYGVKD. The length of the CDR3 is 14 residues. With V trimmed by 2 bases and J by 5 bases, 3 bases remained unmatched. The CDR3 DNA sequence: TGTGCCATCAGTGAGGACAGGGGGCTGAACGAGCAGTACTTC. Its protein product is CAISEDRGLNEQYF.

This clone was recorded once. The chain recombines TRBV9 with TRBJ1-4, with TRBD1 matching over 7 bases. There are 15 residues in the CDR3. CDR1 SGDLS and CDR2 YYNGEE come from the germline V gene. V was pared by 2 bases and J by 3 bases, with 4 bases of the junction left unmatched. The CDR3 here is CASSVWTGPNEKLFF. CDR3 nucleotides: TGTGCCAGCAGCGTTTGGACAGGACCTAATGAAAAACTGTTTTTT.

This chain connects TRBV7-2 to TRBJ2-1; 7 bases line up with TRBD1. This CDR3 has 15 residues. With V trimmed by 3 bases and J by 4 bases, 6 bases remained unmatched. Per the germline V gene, CDR1 is SGHTA and CDR2 is FQGNSA. The CDR3 nucleotides are TGTGCCAGCAGCTTTGTCTCAGGGGGATACAATGAGCAGTTCTTC. Protein product: CASSFVSGGYNEQFF.